The rows below give T cell receptor beta chains drawn from one sample of a study of OX40 agonist ivuxolimab in advanced cancers. Repertoires were generated with immunoSEQ multiplex PCR, while TCRdb's copy carries only in-frame clones and drops some. The sample has around 89,000 clones, roughly 91% seen once. The sample here was CD4+ or CD8+ T cells sorted from blood, taken in a trial of the OX40 agonist ivuxolimab. These receptors were taken from an adult with an advanced solid tumor such as melanoma, head and neck, liver or kidney cancer. The CDR3 runs from the conserved cysteine through the conserved F or W. Each record gives: D gene, V gene, J gene, clone size, CDR3 DNA, CDR3 protein. D genes are given only for firm matches. Expanded clones get a size class; other rows say once, few or many, or leave the size out.

-,TRBV7-7,TRBJ2-1,once,TGTGCCAGCAGTCCTCGGGGTGAGCAGTTCTTC,CASSPRGEQFF
-,TRBV28,TRBJ1-5,-,TGTGCCAGCAGTCCTCAGGGTTTAAAGGGTCAGCCCCAGCATTTT,CASSPQGLKGQPQHF
-,TRBV6-1,TRBJ1-1,-,TGTGCCAGCAGTCCACGGGGTAGGGCTGAAGCTTTCTTT,CASSPRGRAEAFF
-,TRBV7-6,TRBJ1-4,-,TGTGCCAGCAAAGGGGGAGGGGAAAAACTGTTTTTT,CASKGGGEKLFF
-,TRBV18,TRBJ2-5,-,TGTGCCAGCTCACCACGGTCCCCAGAAGAGACCCAGTACTTC,CASSPRSPEETQYF
TRBD2,TRBV5-1,TRBJ2-2,-,TGCGCCAGCAGCTGGGGGACTAGCGGGAGGGCTTCGAACACCGGGGAGCTGTTTTTT,CASSWGTSGRASNTGELFF
TRBD2,TRBV7-2,TRBJ2-1,-,TGTGCCAGCAGCTTAGGCCTAGCGGGGCGCTCCTACAATGAGCAGTTCTTC,CASSLGLAGRSYNEQFF
-,TRBV7-8,TRBJ2-1,-,TGTGCCAGCAGCTTAGGGACAGCCTACAATGAGCAGTTCTTC,CASSLGTAYNEQFF
-,TRBV7-2,TRBJ2-3,-,TGTGCCAGCAGCTTCGACATCACAGATACGCAGTATTTT,CASSFDITDTQYF
-,TRBV6-7,TRBJ1-5,once,TGTGCCAGCAGTTACCGATACCGGGACCCCAATCAGCCCCAGCATTTT,CASSYRYRDPNQPQHF
-,TRBV11-1,TRBJ2-4,-,TGTGCCAGCAGCTCGGCAGGGGGGGCCAAAAACATTCAGTACTTC,CASSSAGGAKNIQYF